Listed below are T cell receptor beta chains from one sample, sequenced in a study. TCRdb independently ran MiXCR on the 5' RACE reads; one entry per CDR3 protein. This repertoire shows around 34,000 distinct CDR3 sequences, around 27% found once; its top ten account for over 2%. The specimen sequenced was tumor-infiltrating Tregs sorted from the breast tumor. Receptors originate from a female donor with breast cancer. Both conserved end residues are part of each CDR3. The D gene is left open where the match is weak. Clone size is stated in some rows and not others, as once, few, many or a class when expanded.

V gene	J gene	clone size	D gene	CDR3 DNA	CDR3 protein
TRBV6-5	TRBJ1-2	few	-	TGTGCCAGCAGTTACTCCGGCAGGGCCAATGGCTACACCTTC	CASSYSGRANGYTF
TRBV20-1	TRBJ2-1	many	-	TGCAGTGCCGCCGGCGTCGTTCAAGGCAATGAGCAGTTCTTC	CSAAGVVQGNEQFF
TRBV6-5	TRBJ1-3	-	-	TGTGCCAGCAGTTCCACCGGGACAACTGGAAACACCATATATTTT	CASSSTGTTGNTIYF
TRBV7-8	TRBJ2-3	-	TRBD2	TGTGCCAGCAGCTCTTCGGGGGGGAGAGGCCCAGATACGCAGTATTTT	CASSSSGGRGPDTQYF
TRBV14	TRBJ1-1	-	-	TGTGCCAGCAGCCTAGGGATGAACACTGAAGCTTTCTTT	CASSLGMNTEAFF
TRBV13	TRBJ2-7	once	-	TGTGCCAGCAGCCAAGCCGACTACGAGCAGTACTTC	CASSQADYEQYF
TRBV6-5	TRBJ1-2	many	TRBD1	TGTGCCAGCAGGTCCCCGAGGGACAGGGGAAATGGCTACACCTTC	CASRSPRDRGNGYTF
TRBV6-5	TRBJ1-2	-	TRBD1	TGTGCCAGCAGTTACTCCGGGACAGACGGCTACACCTTC	CASSYSGTDGYTF
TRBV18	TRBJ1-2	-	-	TGTGCCAGCTCCCCATCGGGGGTTGGCTATGGCTACACCTTC	CASSPSGVGYGYTF
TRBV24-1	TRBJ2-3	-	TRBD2	TGTGCCACCAGTGCAAAAGCCCCGGGAGGAGGGTACGAGCAGTACTTT	CATSAKAPGGGYEQYF
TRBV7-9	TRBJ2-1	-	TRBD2	TGTGCCAGCAGCCTTGGACTAGCGGTTTACAATGAGCAGTTCTTC	CASSLGLAVYNEQFF
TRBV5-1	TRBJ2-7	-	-	TGCGCCAGCAGCTTGGAGGAGGCCCGGTTGGGTGGGGAGCAGTACTTC	CASSLEEARLGGEQYF
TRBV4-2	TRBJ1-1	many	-	TGTGCCAGCAGCCAAGATCGGCGGTCAGGAACGAACACTGAAGCTTTCTTT	CASSQDRRSGTNTEAFF
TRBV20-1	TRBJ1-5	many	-	TGCAGTGCTAGCCGGGACTCGAGGGGGAATCAGCCCCAGCATTTT	CSASRDSRGNQPQHF
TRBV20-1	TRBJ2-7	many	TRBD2	TGCAGTGCTGAGCACAGCGGGACCGGTGGGCAGTACTTC	CSAEHSGTGGQYF
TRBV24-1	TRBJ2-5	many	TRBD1	TGTGCCACCAGTGAAGTCGACAGGGAACGGGAGACCCAGTACTTC	CATSEVDRERETQYF
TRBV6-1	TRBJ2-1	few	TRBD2	TGTGCCAGCAGTTACTCCGGGACTAGCGCCTGGAATGAGCAGTTCTTC	CASSYSGTSAWNEQFF
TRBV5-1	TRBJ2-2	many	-	TGCGCCAGCAGCTTGGACGGCACCGGGGAGCTGTTTTTT	CASSLDGTGELFF
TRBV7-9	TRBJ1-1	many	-	TGTGCCAGCAGCTTAACAATGAACACGGTCGGAGTCCGGGCTTTCTTT	CASSLTMNTVGVRAFF
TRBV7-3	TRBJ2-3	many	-	TGTGCCAGCAGCTTAGGACCAGCAGATACGCAGTATTTT	CASSLGPADTQYF
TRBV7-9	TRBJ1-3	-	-	TGTGCCAGCAGCTTAAGGGGGATGGCTGGAAACACCATATATTTT	CASSLRGMAGNTIYF
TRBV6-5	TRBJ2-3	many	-	TGTGCCAGCACCAACGGTGGGGATACGCAGTATTTT	CASTNGGDTQYF
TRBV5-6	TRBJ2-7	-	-	TGTGCCAGCAGCTTGGGACTGACCCCACCCCCCTACGAGCAGTACTTC	CASSLGLTPPPYEQYF
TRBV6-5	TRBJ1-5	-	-	TGTGCCAGCAGTTACTCGGGAAGGAATCAGCCCCAGCATTTT	CASSYSGRNQPQHF
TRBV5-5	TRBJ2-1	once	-	TGTGCCAGCAGCTTGTTAGGAAAGAGCTCCAACAATGAGCAGTTCTTC	CASSLLGKSSNNEQFF
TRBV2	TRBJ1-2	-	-	TGTGCCAGCAGTGGGAGGGCTAACTATGGCTACACCTTC	CASSGRANYGYTF
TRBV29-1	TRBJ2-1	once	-	TGCAGCGCCGTTGGACGGGTACACAATGAAGGGCAGTTCTTC	CSAVGRVHNEGQFF
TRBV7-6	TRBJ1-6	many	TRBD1	TGTGCCAGCAGCTTGGGGACAGGTCGCAATTCACCCCTCCACTTT	CASSLGTGRNSPLHF
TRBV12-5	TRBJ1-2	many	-	TGTGCTAGTGGTTTGGTACCGGAACAGGGCTATGGCTACACCTTC	CASGLVPEQGYGYTF
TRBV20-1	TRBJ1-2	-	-	TGCAGTGCTAGAATCCCCGGGGTTCTCGTCTATGGCTACACCTTC	CSARIPGVLVYGYTF
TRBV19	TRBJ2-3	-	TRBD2	TGTGCCAGTAGTCCCCTTGGACTAGCTCTCCCAGATACGCAGTATTTT	CASSPLGLALPDTQYF
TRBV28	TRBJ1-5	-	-	TGCGCCAGCAGTGCGCCAACTTATCAGTCCCAGCATTTT	CASSAPTYQSQHF
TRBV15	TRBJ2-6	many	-	TGTGCCACCAGCAGAGGACAGAGCCTTAACTCTGGGGCCAACGTCCTGACTTTC	CATSRGQSLNSGANVLTF
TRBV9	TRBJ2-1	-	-	TGTGCCAGCAGCGTGCATCTAAGCTCCTACAATGAGCAGTTCTTC	CASSVHLSSYNEQFF
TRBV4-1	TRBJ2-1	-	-	TGCGCCAGCAGCCAAGATGCTGTCACACGGAGCTCCTACAATGAGCAGTTCTTC	CASSQDAVTRSSYNEQFF
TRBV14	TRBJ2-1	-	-	TGTGCCAGCAACCAAGTTGGCGGGGGCGGTGAGCAGTTCTTC	CASNQVGGGGEQFF
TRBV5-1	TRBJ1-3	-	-	TGCGCCAGCAGCTTGGATTTGGGAAACACCATATATTTT	CASSLDLGNTIYF
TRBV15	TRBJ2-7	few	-	TGTGCCACCAGCAGGGACAGACGCCTCTACGAGCAGTACTTC	CATSRDRRLYEQYF
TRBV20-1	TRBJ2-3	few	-	TGCAGTGCTAGGAATTGGGATACGCAGTATTTT	CSARNWDTQYF
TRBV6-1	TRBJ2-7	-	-	TGTGCCAGCAGTTACAAGTACGAGCAGTACTTC	CASSYKYEQYF
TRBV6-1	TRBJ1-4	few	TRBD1	TGTGCCAGCAGCCCGACAGGGGGTTGGGAAGAACTGTTTTTT	CASSPTGGWEELFF
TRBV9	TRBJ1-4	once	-	TGTGCCAGCAGCGTTTCAGGTCAGATTAATGAAAAACTGTTTTTT	CASSVSGQINEKLFF
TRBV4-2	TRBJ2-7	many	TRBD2	TGTGCCAGCAGCCCCCGGACTAGCGGCTCCTACGAGCAGTACTTC	CASSPRTSGSYEQYF
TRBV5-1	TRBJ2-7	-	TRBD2	TGCGCCAGCAGCTTGGGGAGTACTAGCGGAAGGGGGGAGCAGTACTTC	CASSLGSTSGRGEQYF
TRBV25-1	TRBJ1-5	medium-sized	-	TGTGCCAGCTCCGGGACGGGGAATCAGCCCCAGCATTTT	CASSGTGNQPQHF
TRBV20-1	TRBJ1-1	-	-	TGCAGTGCTGGACACCCGTTAGAGAAGGGGGAATGGACTGAAGCTTTCTTT	CSAGHPLEKGEWTEAFF
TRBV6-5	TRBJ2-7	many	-	TGTGCCAGCAGTTCTCCGGGACTCCCTCCTTACGAGCAGTACTTC	CASSSPGLPPYEQYF
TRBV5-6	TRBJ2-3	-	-	TGTGCCAGCACGCCGGAACCGTTCGCAGATACGCAGTATTTT	CASTPEPFADTQYF